This record covers a single T cell receptor beta chain. Its antigen is still unknown. Amplification targeted TCR beta CDR3 regions from RNA transcripts. TCR CDR3 underwent first-round RT-PCR with the HTBI primer set. Via MiXCR, TCRdb re-called the multiplex PCR reads, giving one row per CDR3 protein. The sample shows 650,000 to 850,000 distinct CDR3 sequences, approximately 18% of them seen only once. This sample was taken from a study of T cells in Graves' hyperthyroidism and ophthalmopathy. Diagnoses used clinical symptoms, serum thyroxine and TRAb, thyroid ultrasound and orbital computed tomography. Study outcomes and limitations: The model foresaw ophthalmopathy a median roughly 6.6 months prior to onset. Most clonotypes expanded in thyroid above 0.001 were likewise present in blood. In the analysis, a 13 V-J model separated ophthalmopathy from stable hyperthyroidism.

V was pared by 4 bases and J by 5 bases, with 12 bases between. Germline values: CDR1 DFQATT, CDR2 SNEGSKA (reference sequence). The CDR3 is 13 residues long. The sequencing sample was made of blood. The clonotype was recovered from a woman in her forties or fifties with Graves' hyperthyroidism that later progressed to Graves' ophthalmopathy. The chain links TRBV20-1 to TRBJ1-5; a weak D match, TRBD1 (5 bases). Here the CDR3 reads CSATWGGYQPQHF. CDR3 in DNA: TGCAGTGCTACCTGGGGCGGTTATCAGCCCCAGCATTTT.